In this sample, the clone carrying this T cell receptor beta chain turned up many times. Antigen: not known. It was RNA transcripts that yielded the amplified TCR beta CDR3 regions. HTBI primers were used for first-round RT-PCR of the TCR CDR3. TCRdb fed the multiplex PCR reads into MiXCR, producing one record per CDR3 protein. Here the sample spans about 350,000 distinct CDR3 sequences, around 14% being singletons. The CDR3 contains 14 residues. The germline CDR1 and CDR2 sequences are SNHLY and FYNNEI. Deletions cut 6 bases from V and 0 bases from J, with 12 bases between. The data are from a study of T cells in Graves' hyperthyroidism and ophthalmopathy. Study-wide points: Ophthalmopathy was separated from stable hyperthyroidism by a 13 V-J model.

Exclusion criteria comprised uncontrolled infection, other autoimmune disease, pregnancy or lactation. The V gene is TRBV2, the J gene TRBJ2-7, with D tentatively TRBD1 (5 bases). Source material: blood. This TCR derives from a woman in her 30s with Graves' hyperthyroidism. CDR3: CASRSDTNSYEQYF. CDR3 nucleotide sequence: TGTGCCAGCAGGTCGGACACGAACTCCTACGAGCAGTACTTC.